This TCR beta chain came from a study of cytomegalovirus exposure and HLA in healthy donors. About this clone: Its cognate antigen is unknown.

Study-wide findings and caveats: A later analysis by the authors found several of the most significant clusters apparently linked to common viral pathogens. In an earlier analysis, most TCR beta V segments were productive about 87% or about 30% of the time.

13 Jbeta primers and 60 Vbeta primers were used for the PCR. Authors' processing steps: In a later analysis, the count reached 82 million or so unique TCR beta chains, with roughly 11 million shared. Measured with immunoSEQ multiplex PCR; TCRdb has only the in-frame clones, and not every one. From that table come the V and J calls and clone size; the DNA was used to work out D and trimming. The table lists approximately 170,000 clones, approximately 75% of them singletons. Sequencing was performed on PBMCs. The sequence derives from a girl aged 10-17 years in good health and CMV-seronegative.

CDR3 nucleotide sequence: TGTGCCAGCAGCTCCGTATATAATTCACCCCTCCACTTT. This gives the protein CASSSVYNSPLHF. The chain combines TRBV7-3 with TRBJ1-6, with D uncertain. Germline V CDR1 and CDR2: SGHTA, FQGTGA. V gave up 4 bases and J gave up 4 bases, with 5 bases separating them. The CDR3 consists of 13 residues. Looking up the rest from reference TRBV7-3 and TRBJ1-6 gives the full variable domain: GAGVSQTPSNKVTEKGKYVELRCDPISGHTALYWYRQSLGQGPEFLIYFQGTGAADDSGLPNDRFFAVRPEGSVSTLKIQRTERGDSAVYLCASSSVYNSPLHFGNGTRLTVT.